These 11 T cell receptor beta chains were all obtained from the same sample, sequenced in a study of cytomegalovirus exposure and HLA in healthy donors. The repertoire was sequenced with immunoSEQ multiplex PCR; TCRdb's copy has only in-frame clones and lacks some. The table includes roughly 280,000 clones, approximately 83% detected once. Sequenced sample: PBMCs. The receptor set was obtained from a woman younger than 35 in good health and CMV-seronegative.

The CDR3 region has the DNA TGCGCCAGCAGCCCGGGGAAAGGATCGGGGACTACTTTCTTCGAGCAGTACTTC. Translating it yields CASSPGKGSGTTFFEQYF. The chain joins TRBV5-1 to TRBJ2-7, with 7 bases aligning to TRBD2. Germline lookup yields CDR1 SGHRS and CDR2 YFSETQ. This CDR3 spans 18 amino acids. V dropped 4 bases and J dropped 6; count of bases not matched to a gene: 22.

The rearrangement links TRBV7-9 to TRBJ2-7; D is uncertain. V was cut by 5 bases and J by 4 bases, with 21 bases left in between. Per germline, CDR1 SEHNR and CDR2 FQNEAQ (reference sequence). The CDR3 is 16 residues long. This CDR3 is CASSTRTTGPVYEQYF. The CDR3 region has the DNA TGTGCCAGCAGCACCCGCACTACCGGCCCAGTGTACGAGCAGTACTTC.

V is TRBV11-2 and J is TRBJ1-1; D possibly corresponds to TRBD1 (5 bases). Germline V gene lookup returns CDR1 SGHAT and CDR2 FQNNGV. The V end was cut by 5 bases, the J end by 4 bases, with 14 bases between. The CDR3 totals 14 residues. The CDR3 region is CASSLGLPRTEAFF. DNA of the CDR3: TGTGCCAGCAGCCTGGGGCTCCCCCGCACTGAAGCTTTCTTT.

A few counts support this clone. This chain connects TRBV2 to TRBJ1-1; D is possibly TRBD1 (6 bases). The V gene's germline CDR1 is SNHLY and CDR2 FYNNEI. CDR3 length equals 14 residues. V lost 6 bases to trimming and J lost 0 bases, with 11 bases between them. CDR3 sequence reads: CASRNQGMNTEAFF. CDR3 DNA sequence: TGTGCCAGCAGAAACCAGGGGATGAACACTGAAGCTTTCTTT.

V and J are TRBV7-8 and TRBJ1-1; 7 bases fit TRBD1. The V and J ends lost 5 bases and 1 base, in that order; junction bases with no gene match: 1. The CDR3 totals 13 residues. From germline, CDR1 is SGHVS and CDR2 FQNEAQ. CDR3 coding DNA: TGTGCCAGCAGCCGGGACAGGAACACTGAAGCTTTCTTT. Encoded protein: CASSRDRNTEAFF. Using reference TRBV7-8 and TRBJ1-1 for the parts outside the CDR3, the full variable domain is GAGVSQSPRYKVAKRGQDVALRCDPISGHVSLFWYQQALGQGPEFLTYFQNEAQLDKSGLPSDRFFAERPEGSVSTLKIQRTQQEDSAVYLCASSRDRNTEAFFGQGTRLTVV.

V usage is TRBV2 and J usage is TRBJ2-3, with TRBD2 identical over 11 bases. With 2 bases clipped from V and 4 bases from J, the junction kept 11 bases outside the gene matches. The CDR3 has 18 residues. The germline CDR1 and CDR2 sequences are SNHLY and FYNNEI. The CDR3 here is CASSEYLLAGGHADTQYF. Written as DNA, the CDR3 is TGTGCCAGCAGTGAATACCTCTTAGCGGGAGGGCATGCAGATACGCAGTATTTT.

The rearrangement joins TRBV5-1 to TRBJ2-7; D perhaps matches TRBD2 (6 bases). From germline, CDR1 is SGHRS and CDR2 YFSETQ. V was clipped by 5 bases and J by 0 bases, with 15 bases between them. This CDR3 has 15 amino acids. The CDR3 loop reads CASSLGTYTSYEQYF. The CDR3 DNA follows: TGCGCCAGCAGTCTCGGGACTTATACCTCCTACGAGCAGTACTTC.

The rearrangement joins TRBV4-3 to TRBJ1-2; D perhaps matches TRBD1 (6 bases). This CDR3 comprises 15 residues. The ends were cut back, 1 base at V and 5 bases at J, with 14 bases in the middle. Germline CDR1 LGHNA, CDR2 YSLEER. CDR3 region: CASSQATTGRYGYTF. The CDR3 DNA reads TGCGCCAGCAGCCAAGCCACAACAGGGAGATATGGCTACACCTTC.

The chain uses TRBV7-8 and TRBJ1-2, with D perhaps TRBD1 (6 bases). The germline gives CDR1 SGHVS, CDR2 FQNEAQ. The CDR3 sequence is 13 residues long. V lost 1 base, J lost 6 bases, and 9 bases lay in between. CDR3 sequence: CASSLVGADGYTF. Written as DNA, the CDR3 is TGTGCCAGCAGCTTAGTGGGGGCGGATGGCTACACCTTC.

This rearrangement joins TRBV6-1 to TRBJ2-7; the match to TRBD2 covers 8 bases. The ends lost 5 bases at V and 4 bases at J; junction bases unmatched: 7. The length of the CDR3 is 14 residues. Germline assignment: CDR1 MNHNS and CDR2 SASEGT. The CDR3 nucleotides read TGTGCCAGCAGTCCTGAGCGGGAGAGATACGAGCAGTACTTC. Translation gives CASSPERERYEQYF.

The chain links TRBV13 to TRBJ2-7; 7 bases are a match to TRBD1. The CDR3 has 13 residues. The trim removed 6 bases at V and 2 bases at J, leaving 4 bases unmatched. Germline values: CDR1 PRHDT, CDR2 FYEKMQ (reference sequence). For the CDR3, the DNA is TGTGCCAGCAGGCGGACAGGAGCCTACGAGCAGTACTTC. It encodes CASRRTGAYEQYF.